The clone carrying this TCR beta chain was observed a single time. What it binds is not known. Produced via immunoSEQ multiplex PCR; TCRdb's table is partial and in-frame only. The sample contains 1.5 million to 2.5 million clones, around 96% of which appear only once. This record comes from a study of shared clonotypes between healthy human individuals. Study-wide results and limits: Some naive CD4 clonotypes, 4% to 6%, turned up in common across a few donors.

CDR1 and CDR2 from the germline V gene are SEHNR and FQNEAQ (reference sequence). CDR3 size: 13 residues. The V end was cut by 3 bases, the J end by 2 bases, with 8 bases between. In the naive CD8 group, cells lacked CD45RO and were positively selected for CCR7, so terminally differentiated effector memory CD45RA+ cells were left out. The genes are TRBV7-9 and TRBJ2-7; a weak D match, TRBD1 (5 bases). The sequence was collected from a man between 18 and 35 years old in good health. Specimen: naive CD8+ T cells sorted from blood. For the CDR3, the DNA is TGTGCCAGCAGCTTCGACAGTCCCTACGAGCAGTACTTC. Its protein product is CASSFDSPYEQYF.